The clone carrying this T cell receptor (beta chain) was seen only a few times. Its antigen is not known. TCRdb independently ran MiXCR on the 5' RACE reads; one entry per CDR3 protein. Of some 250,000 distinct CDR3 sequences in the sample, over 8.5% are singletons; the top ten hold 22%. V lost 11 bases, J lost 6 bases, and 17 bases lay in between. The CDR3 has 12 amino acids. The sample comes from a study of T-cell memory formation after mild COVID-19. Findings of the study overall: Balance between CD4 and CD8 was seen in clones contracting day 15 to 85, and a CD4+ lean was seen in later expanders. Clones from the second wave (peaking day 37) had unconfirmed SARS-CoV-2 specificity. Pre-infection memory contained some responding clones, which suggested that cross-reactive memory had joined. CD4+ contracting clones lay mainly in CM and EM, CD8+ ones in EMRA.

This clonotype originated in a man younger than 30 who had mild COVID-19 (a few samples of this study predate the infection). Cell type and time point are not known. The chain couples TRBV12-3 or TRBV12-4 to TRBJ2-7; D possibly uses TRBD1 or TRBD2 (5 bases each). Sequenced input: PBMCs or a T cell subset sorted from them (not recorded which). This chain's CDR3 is CASGWAGTEQYF. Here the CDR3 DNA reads TGTGCCTCCGGGTGGGCAGGGACCGAGCAGTACTTC.